One and the same sample provided the 17 T cell receptor beta chains below, sequenced in a study of radiotherapy plus CTLA-4 blockade in lung cancer (dated by TCRdb to 2016 to 2019). The library was generated by the immunoSEQ multiplex PCR assay. What TCRdb holds here is the immuneACCESS table cut down to in-frame rearrangements. Part of the clones is not present; checked against another copy, under half of the missing clones reflect an unresolved V gene, and the others are unexplained. This sample lists some 64,000 clones; roughly three quarters were detected once. Around a sixth of the sample lies in the top ten. The sample consisted of peripheral blood, taken from a patient treated with radiotherapy plus ipilimumab. These receptors all stem from a human donor with non-small cell lung cancer whose response to radiotherapy plus ipilimumab could not be evaluated. Some clones in this sample may be carry-over from other donors' samples.

This clone was found once. V gene TRBV25-1 combines with J gene TRBJ2-3, with 8 positions matching TRBD2. Germline V gene lookup returns CDR1 MGHDK and CDR2 SYGVNS. The CDR3 is 15 residues long. V lost 6 bases and J lost 1; bases outside the gene matches: 6. The CDR3 nucleotides are TGTGCCAGCAGCTCCGGGGGGGGTCGCACAGATACGCAGTATTTT. It yields the protein CASSSGGGRTDTQYF.

The DNA for the CDR3 is TGTGCCAGTAGTATAGCGGGGACAGGGGAGACCCAGTACTTC. It yields the protein CASSIAGTGETQYF. This rearrangement joins TRBV19 to TRBJ2-5; TRBD1 agrees at 9 bases. Germline V gives CDR1 LNHDA, CDR2 SQIVND (reference sequence). V gave up 1 base and J gave up 5 bases; unmatched junction bases: 2. The CDR3 covers 14 residues. Variable domain in full (rest from reference TRBV19 and TRBJ2-5): DGGITQSPKYLFRKEGQNVTLSCEQNLNHDAMYWYRQDPGQGLRLIYYSQIVNDFQKGDIAEGYSVSREKKESFPLTVTSAQKNPTAFYLCASSIAGTGETQYFGPGTRLLVL.

The V call is TRBV5-1, the J call TRBJ2-2; TRBD2 matches at 9 bases. V was clipped by 2 bases and J by 3 bases; unmatched bases: 5. CDR3 length equals 16 residues. Germline CDR1 is SGHRS and CDR2 is YFSETQ. The CDR3 nucleotides read TGCGCCAGCAGCTTCTTGGCGGGGGGGGACACCGGGGAGCTGTTTTTT. Translating gives CASSFLAGGDTGELFF.

This clone appeared a single time. The rearrangement uses TRBV5-1 and TRBJ2-6; D possibly corresponds to TRBD1 (6 bases). V was trimmed by 1 base and J by 0 bases, leaving 11 bases between them. The CDR3 length is 17 residues. Germline V gene lookup returns CDR1 SGHRS and CDR2 YFSETQ. CDR3 region: CASSLFGQNSGANVLTF. In DNA, the CDR3 is TGCGCCAGCAGCTTGTTCGGACAGAACTCTGGGGCCAACGTCCTGACTTTC.

This chain joins TRBV6-1 and TRBJ1-1; the D gene is possibly TRBD1 (6 bases). The CDR3 is 15 amino acids. Trimming took off 8 bases at V and 0 bases at J, with 16 bases between the two ends. Germline lookup yields CDR1 MNHNS and CDR2 SASEGT. The CDR3 region has the DNA TGTGCCAGCGGCGCGGGGGCGCGGATGAACACTGAAGCTTTCTTT. It translates to CASGAGARMNTEAFF.

This sequence joins TRBV9 and TRBJ2-7; maybe TRBD2 (5 bases). The CDR3 has 14 residues. Between the trimmed V and J ends, which lost 5 bases and 6 bases, there was a span of 18 bases. The germline CDR1 and CDR2 sequences are SGDLS and YYNGEE. The CDR3 DNA sequence: TGTGCCAGCAGTCCGACGACTCTAGCTCGCGAGCAGTACTTC. Translating gives CASSPTTLAREQYF.

This chain connects TRBV25-1 to TRBJ2-5; TRBD1 is a possible D gene (6 bases). V lost 6 bases and J 3 bases, leaving 14 bases between the germline ends. Per germline, CDR1 MGHDK and CDR2 SYGVNS. This CDR3 comprises 14 residues. CDR3 DNA: TGTGCCAGCAGCAGGGGCAGGGCGAAAGAGACCCAGTACTTC. Translated, it gives CASSRGRAKETQYF.

The chain is built from TRBV4-1 and TRBJ2-2; a weak D match, TRBD2 (6 bases). The V and J ends lost 1 base and 4 bases respectively, with 10 bases between them. CDR3 length: 15 amino acids. CDR1 and CDR2 from the germline V gene are MGHRA and YSYEKL. CDR3 region: CASSQGRGGTGELFF. In nucleotides, the CDR3 is TGCGCCAGCAGCCAAGGAAGGGGAGGCACCGGGGAGCTGTTTTTT.

This clone was found once. The gene calls are TRBV28 and TRBJ1-2; D is possibly TRBD1 (5 bases). Germline V gene lookup returns CDR1 MDHEN and CDR2 SYDVKM. The CDR3 has 15 residues. V lost 5 bases and J lost 8, with 21 bases in between. The CDR3 here is CASSQAGRRYKGYTF. In DNA, the CDR3 is TGTGCCAGCAGTCAAGCGGGACGGCGGTATAAAGGCTACACCTTC.

CDR3: CASSQDTGRAQPQHF. For the CDR3, the DNA is TGCGCCAGCAGCCAAGACACGGGCAGGGCCCAGCCCCAGCATTTT. The V gene is TRBV4-3, the J gene TRBJ1-5, with D possibly TRBD1 on 5 matching bases. V was clipped by 0 bases and J by 7 bases, with 13 bases between them. From germline, CDR1 is LGHNA and CDR2 YSLEER. The CDR3 length is 15 residues.

The chain couples TRBV5-1 to TRBJ2-2; D not certain. The germline V gene has CDR1 SGHRS and CDR2 YFSETQ. The CDR3 runs 14 residues. Trimming shortened V by 1 base and J by 0 bases, and 4 bases separated the two germline ends. The CDR3 DNA reads TGCGCCAGCAGCTTGAGCGCGAACACCGGGGAGCTGTTTTTT. It yields the protein CASSLSANTGELFF.

The chain couples TRBV18 to TRBJ2-3; TRBD1 might be the D (5 bases). CDR3 size: 14 residues. Per the germline V gene, CDR1 is KGHSH and CDR2 is LQKENI. V dropped 2 bases and J dropped 4 bases, with 10 bases sitting between them. The CDR3 region is CASSPGAGADTQYF. Written as DNA, the CDR3 is TGTGCCAGCTCACCAGGGGCTGGCGCAGATACGCAGTATTTT. Variable domain in full (rest from reference TRBV18 and TRBJ2-3): NAGVMQNPRHLVRRRGQEARLRCSPMKGHSHVYWYRQLPEEGLKFMVYLQKENIIDESGMPKERFSAEFPKEGPSILRIQQVVRGDSAAYFCASSPGAGADTQYFGPGTRLTVL.

This chain links TRBV6-1 with TRBJ1-3, with 7 bases fitting TRBD1. The CDR3 length is 16 residues. The junction had 5 bases not matched to a gene; V was cut back by 3 bases and J by 0 bases. Germline V gene lookup returns CDR1 MNHNS and CDR2 SASEGT. CDR3 residues: CASSEDRHFSGNTIYF. The CDR3 coding sequence is TGTGCCAGCAGTGAGGACAGGCATTTCTCTGGAAACACCATATATTTT.

J is TRBJ1-2 and V is TRBV5-1; 7 bases are shared with TRBD1. Trimming cost V 3 bases and J 6 bases; bases outside gene matches: 8. CDR1 and CDR2 (germline): SGHRS, YFSETQ. The CDR3 consists of 14 residues. Here the CDR3 reads CASSSIDRVNGYTF. CDR3 sequence (DNA): TGCGCCAGCAGCTCCATTGACAGGGTCAATGGCTACACCTTC.

J is TRBJ1-1 and V is TRBV7-8; 9 bases map to TRBD1. V was clipped by 5 bases and J by 2 bases; unmatched bases: 12. Looked up from germline, CDR1 is SGHVS and CDR2 is FQNEAQ. The CDR3 consists of 17 residues. Written as DNA, the CDR3 is TGTGCCAGCAGCAGACCGGGACAGGGTGGGAGAAACACTGAAGCTTTCTTT. The encoded protein is CASSRPGQGGRNTEAFF.

The chain links TRBV27 to TRBJ2-5, with TRBD2 matching 9 bases. CDR1 is MNHEY and CDR2 is SMNVEV in the germline V gene (reference sequence). The CDR3 sequence is 18 residues long. V lost 2 bases and J lost 0; bases outside the gene matches: 10. This CDR3 reads CASSLGLAGPLYQETQYF. The DNA for the CDR3 is TGTGCCAGCAGTTTAGGGCTAGCGGGGCCTTTGTACCAAGAGACCCAGTACTTC.

J is TRBJ2-3 and V is TRBV7-8, with TRBD2 matching over 11 bases. There are 16 residues in the CDR3. Trimming cost V 5 bases and J 4 bases; bases outside gene matches: 8. CDR1 is SGHVS and CDR2 is FQNEAQ in the germline V gene. In nucleotides, the CDR3 is TGTGCCAGCAGCGCACGACTAGCGGGGAGCGCAGATACGCAGTATTTT. It codes for CASSARLAGSADTQYF.